This T cell receptor beta chain was sequenced for a study of control samples from healthy donors and cancer patients. Sequenced by immunoSEQ multiplex PCR; TCRdb stores in-frame clones only, minus some. This sample has 100,000 to 150,000 clones; roughly 87% occur once, and the top ten carry roughly 2%. Trimming removed 5 bases from V and 1 base from J, with 9 bases in between. The CDR3 length is 13 residues. Germline lookup yields CDR1 MNHEY and CDR2 SMNVEV (reference sequence). The sequenced material came from blood. The chain recombines TRBV27 with TRBJ2-7; no clear D. The TCR originated in a man younger than 30 in good health. The CDR3 loop is CASSRTESYEQYF. The DNA for the CDR3 is TGTGCCAGCAGTAGAACTGAATCCTACGAGCAGTACTTC.